A selection of T cell receptor beta chains follows, all from one sample in a study of cytomegalovirus exposure and HLA in healthy donors. Method: immunoSEQ multiplex PCR; TCRdb's copy keeps in-frame clones and lacks some. Of about 250,000 clones listed, just under 90% were seen once; the top ten hold 2.6%. The sample taken for sequencing was PBMCs. All receptors come from a man between 18 and 29 years old in good health and CMV-seronegative. CDR3s include the opening cysteine and the closing phenylalanine or tryptophan. A row's size may be missing; if present it is once, few, many or a size class.

clone size	V gene	J gene	CDR3 protein
NA	TRBV2	TRBJ1-1	CASLGGVNTEAFF
NA	TRBV6-6	TRBJ2-1	CASSPGFTGHEQFF
NA	TRBV9	TRBJ1-3	CASSVLGAGNTIYF
NA	TRBV4-3	TRBJ2-6	CASSQEWGRSTGANVLTF
few	TRBV6-9	TRBJ2-7	CASSYLLGGEQYF
NA	TRBV19	TRBJ2-5	CASSEVGSSPHWETQYF
NA	TRBV10-2	TRBJ2-3	CASSGQDSTDTQYF
NA	TRBV29-1	TRBJ2-2	CSVEGAVKAGELFF
NA	TRBV30	TRBJ1-5	CAWSVWQGLPIGNQPQHF
NA	TRBV7-8	TRBJ2-7	CASSSGSQYVEQYF
NA	TRBV30	TRBJ2-7	CAWSVGAGDYEQYF
NA	TRBV29-1	TRBJ2-3	CSVGRAGDADTQYF
NA	TRBV6-6	TRBJ2-3	CASGGLSLTDTQYF
NA	TRBV6-5	TRBJ1-2	CASSNGSMRYTF
NA	TRBV19	TRBJ2-2	CATRDTPGELFF
NA	TRBV4-1	TRBJ1-5	CASGTGVNQPQHF
NA	TRBV10-3	TRBJ1-1	CAISESLANTEAFF
NA	TRBV6-1	TRBJ2-7	CASGVGGYEQYF
NA	TRBV13	TRBJ1-2	CASSLGGQDYYGYTF
NA	TRBV4-3	TRBJ1-1	CASSHLGQAPRAFF
NA	TRBV6-4	TRBJ2-3	CASSVLAGADTQYF
NA	TRBV18	TRBJ1-4	CASSPTGNNEKLFF
once	TRBV29-1	TRBJ1-2	CSVGEGGHYGYTF
few	TRBV4-2	TRBJ2-6	CASSLGLAGGQVGANVLTF
NA	TRBV5-1	TRBJ2-7	CASSSGQGDYEQYF
NA	TRBV9	TRBJ2-1	CASSVGGRAEQFF
once	TRBV19	TRBJ2-1	CASRISGRPYNEQFF
NA	TRBV4-3	TRBJ2-7	CASSHTGTGVEQYF
once	TRBV2	TRBJ2-7	CASQGSGTKGYEQYF
NA	TRBV6-5	TRBJ2-5	CASISWASGQETQYF
NA	TRBV2	TRBJ2-7	CASSALRGLLWVEQYF
NA	TRBV6-6	TRBJ1-2	CASSLLQGDGYTF
NA	TRBV30	TRBJ1-5	CAWSVGQTKNQPQHF
few	TRBV18	TRBJ2-7	CASSPGQTYEQYF
NA	TRBV18	TRBJ1-1	CASSPVGQGQNTEAFF
NA	TRBV5-1	TRBJ2-3	CASSRETSGLSDTQYF
NA	TRBV7-4	TRBJ2-7	CASSLRRVPYEQYF
NA	TRBV7-2	TRBJ2-1	CASSLVGQANEQFF
NA	TRBV5-5	TRBJ1-1	CASSLTRGKTEAFF
NA	TRBV7-6	TRBJ2-5	CASSSVKGTSGRETQYF
NA	TRBV4-3	TRBJ1-1	CASSQRDYDEAFF
NA	TRBV19	TRBJ2-7	CASSLGTSGDKQYF
NA	TRBV7-9	TRBJ2-7	CASSSQENGVRAHEQYF
NA	TRBV5-4	TRBJ2-7	CASSSQAGGWYEQYF
NA	TRBV6-5	TRBJ2-1	CASSSTTYNEQFF
few	TRBV19	TRBJ2-7	CASSTGLSAAYEQYF
NA	TRBV7-6	TRBJ2-1	CASSLVGGGGAYNEQFF
once	TRBV6-5	TRBJ1-1	CASSRNGVSTEAFF
NA	TRBV5-1	TRBJ2-5	CASSLDSVLETQYF
NA	TRBV2	TRBJ2-6	CASDRDSGANVLTF
NA	TRBV11-2	TRBJ2-7	CASSSGQGAYEQYF
once	TRBV4-1	TRBJ2-7	CASSQDLVLYEQYF
NA	TRBV4-1	TRBJ2-5	CASSQDRLAGGWRETQYF
NA	TRBV2	TRBJ2-5	CAGRRGRETQYF
NA	TRBV30	TRBJ1-5	CAWTSAAGAGQPQHF